The 22 T cell receptor beta chains below were found in one sample sequenced in a study of shared clonotypes between healthy human individuals. The assay was immunoSEQ multiplex PCR, and TCRdb's table has in-frame clones only and misses some. The table includes approximately 510,000 clones, 79% detected once. Sequencing input: PBMCs. The receptors come from a woman aged 40 to 50 in good health. Some clones in this sample may be carry-over from other donors' samples.

CDR3 sequence reads: CASSLTNSGAANYGYTF. Here the CDR3 DNA reads TGTGCCAGCAGTTTAACGAATTCAGGCGCAGCTAACTATGGCTACACCTTC. The rearrangement joins TRBV28 to TRBJ1-2; D uncertain. This CDR3 spans 17 amino acids. From germline, CDR1 is MDHEN and CDR2 SYDVKM. V shed 2 bases and J shed 0 bases, with 16 bases lying between them.

The chain couples TRBV5-1 to TRBJ2-3, with 7 positions matching TRBD1. Germline CDR1 and CDR2: SGHRS and YFSETQ. V lost 4 bases and J lost 2; bases outside the gene matches: 7. The CDR3 extends over 15 amino acids. CDR3 bases: TGCGCCAGCAGCCGACAGGGCCGCTTCACAGATACGCAGTATTTT. Protein: CASSRQGRFTDTQYF.

The chain carries TRBV27 and TRBJ2-4; D is perhaps TRBD1 or TRBD2 (5 bases each). Germline V gene sequence: CDR1 MNHEY, CDR2 SMNVEV (reference sequence). V was shortened by 0 bases and J by 9 bases, with 9 bases between the two germline ends. The CDR3 has 13 residues. In nucleotides, the CDR3 is TGTGCCAGCAGTTTATCGAGGGGTAGCATTCAGTACTTC. This encodes CASSLSRGSIQYF.

This chain joins TRBV28 and TRBJ2-3; TRBD1 matches 9 bases. After removal of 2 bases from V and 5 bases from J, the junction contained 5 bases not matched to a gene. The V gene's germline CDR1 is MDHEN and CDR2 SYDVKM. The CDR3 loop spans 15 amino acids. The CDR3 nucleotides read TGTGCCAGCAGTTTAGGCGGGACAGGGATAGATACGCAGTATTTT. Its protein product is CASSLGGTGIDTQYF.

This sequence joins TRBV19 and TRBJ2-3; 11 nucleotides line up with TRBD2. The ends lost 10 bases at V and 0 bases at J; junction bases unmatched: 12. This CDR3 contains 17 residues. The germline gives CDR1 LNHDA, CDR2 SQIVND (reference sequence). CDR3 residues: CAIGEGGLAASTDTQYF. The CDR3 DNA is TGTGCCATAGGGGAGGGGGGACTAGCGGCTAGCACAGATACGCAGTATTTT.

The sample holds a few counts of this clone. The gene calls are TRBV28 and TRBJ2-2, with 10 bases matching TRBD2. This CDR3 spans 16 amino acids. Losses at the gene ends were 6 bases for V and 5 bases for J; bases not matched to a gene: 9. Germline CDR1 is MDHEN and CDR2 is SYDVKM. This CDR3 is CASRDSSGRITGELFF. The DNA for the CDR3 is TGTGCCAGCAGAGACTCTAGCGGGAGAATAACCGGGGAGCTGTTTTTT.

J is TRBJ1-5 and V is TRBV19, with D maybe TRBD1 (5 bases). This CDR3 spans 15 amino acids. The germline gives CDR1 LNHDA, CDR2 SQIVND (reference sequence). Trimming took off 5 bases at V and 4 bases at J, with 15 bases between the two ends. The CDR3 region is CASSAVGTTNQPQHF. The CDR3 bases are TGTGCCAGTAGTGCAGTAGGGACCACTAATCAGCCCCAGCATTTT.

The chain couples TRBV28 to TRBJ1-4; tentatively, D is TRBD1 (5 bases). Deletions cut 7 bases from V and 7 bases from J, with 19 bases between. Germline loops: CDR1 MDHEN, CDR2 SYDVKM. The CDR3 spans 15 residues. CDR3 protein: CASTSGGGWGEKLFF. CDR3 nucleotide sequence: TGTGCCAGCACCTCGGGTGGGGGATGGGGTGAAAAACTGTTTTTT.

This clone has more than one count but fewer than ten. The J gene is TRBJ1-1, the V gene TRBV7-9; D is unresolved. The CDR3 is 14 amino acids. V lost 6 bases to trimming and J lost 1 base, with 12 bases between them. Germline CDR1 is SEHNR and CDR2 is FQNEAQ (reference sequence). CDR3 sequence reads: CASRHTTRNTEAFF. The CDR3 DNA is TGTGCCAGCAGGCACACCACCCGGAACACTGAAGCTTTCTTT. Supplemented by reference TRBV7-9 and TRBJ1-1, the full variable domain reads DTGVSQNPRHKITKRGQNVTFRCDPISEHNRLYWYRQTLGQGPEFLTYFQNEAQLEKSRLLSDRFSAERPKGSFSTLEIQRTEQGDSAMYLCASRHTTRNTEAFFGQGTRLTVV.

Here the CDR3 DNA reads TGCGCCAGCAGCCGGGGCACCGCGGAGGGGAACACTGAAGCTTTCTTT. Its translation is CASSRGTAEGNTEAFF. This rearrangement joins TRBV4-3 to TRBJ1-1, with a weak D call TRBD1 (5 bases). Germline loops: CDR1 LGHNA, CDR2 YSLEER. Trimming left V 4 bases short and J 1 base short, with 16 bases between. The CDR3 contains 16 residues.

This chain uses TRBV2 with TRBJ2-3; D might be TRBD2 (6 bases). This CDR3 has 15 residues. Trimming shortened V by 7 bases and J by 1 base, and 15 bases separated the two germline ends. Germline V gene sequence: CDR1 SNHLY, CDR2 FYNNEI. CDR3 bases: TGTGCCAGCACCTTCAATAGCGGCCGCACAGATACGCAGTATTTT. Its translation is CASTFNSGRTDTQYF.

The chain combines TRBV6-6 with TRBJ1-2; D remains ambiguous. Germline V gene lookup returns CDR1 MNHNY and CDR2 SVGAGI (reference sequence). The CDR3 has 13 amino acids. V lost 4 bases, J lost 7 bases, and 13 bases lay in between. This CDR3 reads CASSSTELFGYTF. The CDR3 DNA sequence: TGTGCCAGCAGTTCCACCGAACTTTTTGGCTACACCTTC.

This clone came up once. The chain's CDR3 is CASRPTLSAEAFF. The CDR3 DNA follows: TGTGCCAGCAGGCCTACTCTTTCCGCTGAAGCTTTCTTT. This chain connects TRBV6-6 to TRBJ1-1; no definite D call. The V end was cut by 6 bases, the J end by 6 bases, with 14 bases between. Per the germline V gene, CDR1 is MNHNY and CDR2 is SVGAGI (reference sequence). The CDR3 is made up of 13 amino acids.

This chain joins TRBV30 and TRBJ2-3; D is uncertain. CDR1 GTSNPN and CDR2 SVGIG come from the germline V gene (reference sequence). Trimming took 0 bases from V and 0 from J, leaving 7 bases between them. The CDR3 is 14 amino acids. Written as DNA, the CDR3 is TGTGCCTGGAGTGTATCAGTAAGCACAGATACGCAGTATTTT. Translation gives CAWSVSVSTDTQYF.

This chain uses TRBV2 with TRBJ1-2; D not resolved. From germline, CDR1 is SNHLY and CDR2 FYNNEI. V was trimmed by 5 bases and J by 4 bases, leaving 17 bases between them. There are 15 residues in the CDR3. DNA of the CDR3: TGTGCCAGCAGTCCCTTTGCGGGGATTACCTATGGCTACACCTTC. Encoded protein: CASSPFAGITYGYTF.

The chain's CDR3 is CASSRPGSDSYEQYF. CDR3 sequence (DNA): TGTGCCAGCTCACGGCCCGGGTCGGACTCCTACGAGCAGTACTTC. The V and J genes are TRBV18 and TRBJ2-7; D is ambiguous. The CDR3 consists of 15 residues. V was pared by 4 bases and J by 0 bases, with 13 bases between. Germline V gene sequence: CDR1 KGHSH, CDR2 LQKENI.

The chain joins TRBV5-1 to TRBJ1-1; 8 nucleotides agree with TRBD1. The germline CDR1 and CDR2 sequences are SGHRS and YFSETQ. CDR3 size: 15 residues. V shed 2 bases, J shed 1 base, and the junction held 4 bases outside the gene matches. The CDR3 reads CASSLSGTGNTEAFF. CDR3 in DNA: TGCGCCAGCAGCTTATCCGGGACAGGGAACACTGAAGCTTTCTTT.

V usage is TRBV18 and J usage is TRBJ1-4, with D uncertain. Germline V gene lookup returns CDR1 KGHSH and CDR2 LQKENI. This CDR3 has 15 amino acids. With 5 bases removed from V and 0 bases from J, the gap between germline ends came to 10 bases. The DNA for the CDR3 is TGTGCCAGCTCATTCGGAGATGCAACTAATGAAAAACTGTTTTTT. This sequence encodes CASSFGDATNEKLFF.

The V gene is TRBV28, the J gene TRBJ2-4; 7 nucleotides align to TRBD1. This CDR3 has 16 amino acids. V lost 6 bases, J lost 1 base, and 9 bases stayed unmatched. Germline V gene data show CDR1 as MDHEN and CDR2 as SYDVKM. The CDR3 here is CASSPGDSGAKNIQYF. CDR3 DNA sequence: TGTGCCAGCAGCCCAGGGGACAGTGGGGCCAAAAACATTCAGTACTTC.

The rearrangement links TRBV5-1 to TRBJ2-2, with 9 bases lining up with TRBD1. Per germline, CDR1 SGHRS and CDR2 YFSETQ. This CDR3 has 14 amino acids. The J segment lost 1 base and the V segment lost 10 bases, leaving 5 bases of the junction unmatched. The CDR3 here is CAGSDRGNTGELFF. The CDR3 DNA sequence: TGCGCCGGATCGGACAGGGGGAACACCGGGGAGCTGTTTTTT. The full variable domain, in which reference TRBV5-1 and TRBJ2-2 provide the parts outside the CDR3, is KAGVTQTPRYLIKTRGQQVTLSCSPISGHRSVSWYQQTPGQGLQFLFEYFSETQRNKGNFPGRFSGRQFSNSRSEMNVSTLELGDSALYLCAGSDRGNTGELFFGEGSRLTVL.

The gene calls are TRBV5-1 and TRBJ1-3, with D hard to call. V lost 5 bases and J lost 0, with 21 bases in between. Germline V CDR1 and CDR2: SGHRS, YFSETQ. The CDR3 has 18 residues. The CDR3 region has the DNA TGCGCCAGCAGGCTATACCCTAGAGGACGGTACTCTGGAAACACCATATATTTT. Translation: CASRLYPRGRYSGNTIYF.

The chain couples TRBV4-2 to TRBJ2-1; D is unclear. Trimming cost V 4 bases and J 0 bases, with 10 bases left between them. This CDR3 has 15 amino acids. Germline V gene lookup returns CDR1 LGHNA and CDR2 YNFKEQ. CDR3 coding DNA: TGTGCCAGCAGCCGGGAAGTCAGCTCCTACAATGAGCAGTTCTTC. Translating it yields CASSREVSSYNEQFF.